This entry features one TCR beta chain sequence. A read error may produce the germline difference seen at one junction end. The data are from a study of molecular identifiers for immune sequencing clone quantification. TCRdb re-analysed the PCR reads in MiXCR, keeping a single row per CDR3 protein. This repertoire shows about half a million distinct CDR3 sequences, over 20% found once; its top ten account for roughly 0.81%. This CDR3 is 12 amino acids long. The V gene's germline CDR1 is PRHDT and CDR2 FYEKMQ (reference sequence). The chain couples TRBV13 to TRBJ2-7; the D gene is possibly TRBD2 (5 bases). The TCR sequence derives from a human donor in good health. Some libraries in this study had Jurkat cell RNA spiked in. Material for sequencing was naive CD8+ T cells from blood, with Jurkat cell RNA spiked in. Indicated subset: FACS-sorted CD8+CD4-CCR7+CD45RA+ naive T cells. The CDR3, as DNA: TGTGCCAGCAGCTCGCGGGCTCCCGAGCAGTCCTTC. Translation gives CASSSRAPEQSF.